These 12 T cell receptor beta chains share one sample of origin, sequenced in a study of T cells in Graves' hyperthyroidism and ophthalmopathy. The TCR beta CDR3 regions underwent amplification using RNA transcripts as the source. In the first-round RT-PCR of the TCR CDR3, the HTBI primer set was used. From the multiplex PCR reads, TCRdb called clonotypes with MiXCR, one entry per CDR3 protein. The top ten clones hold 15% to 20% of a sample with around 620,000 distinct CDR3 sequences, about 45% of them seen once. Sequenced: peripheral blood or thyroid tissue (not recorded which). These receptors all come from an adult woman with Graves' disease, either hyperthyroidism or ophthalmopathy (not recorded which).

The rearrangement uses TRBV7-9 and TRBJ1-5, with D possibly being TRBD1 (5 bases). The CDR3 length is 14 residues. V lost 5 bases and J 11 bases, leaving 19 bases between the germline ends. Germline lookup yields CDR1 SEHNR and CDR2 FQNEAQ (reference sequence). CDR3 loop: CASSNGFPGETQHF. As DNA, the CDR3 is TGTGCCAGCAGCAACGGGTTCCCGGGGGAGACCCAGCATTTT.

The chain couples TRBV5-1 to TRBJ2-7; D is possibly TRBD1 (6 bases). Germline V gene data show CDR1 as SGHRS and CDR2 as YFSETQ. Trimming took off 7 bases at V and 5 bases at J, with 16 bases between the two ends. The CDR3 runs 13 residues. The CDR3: CASGSRDNHEQYF. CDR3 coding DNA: TGCGCCAGCGGATCCCGGGACAACCACGAGCAGTACTTC.

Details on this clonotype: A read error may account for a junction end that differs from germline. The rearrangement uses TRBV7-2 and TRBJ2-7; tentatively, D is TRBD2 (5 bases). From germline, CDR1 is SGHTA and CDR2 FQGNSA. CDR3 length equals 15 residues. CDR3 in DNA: TGTGCCAGCAGTCGCATGGTTGCAGACACCGGGGAGCTGTACTTC. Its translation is CASSRMVADTGELYF.

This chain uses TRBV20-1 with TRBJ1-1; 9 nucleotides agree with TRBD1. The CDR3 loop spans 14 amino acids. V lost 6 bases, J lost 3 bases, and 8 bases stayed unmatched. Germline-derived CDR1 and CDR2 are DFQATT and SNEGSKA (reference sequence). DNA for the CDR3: TGCAGTGCCGTGACAGGGGGTCGGGACACTGAAGCTTTCTTT. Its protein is CSAVTGGRDTEAFF.

The CDR3, as DNA: TGCAGCGTGGCCTCTCCGGGGAGCGCTAACTATGGCTACACCTTC. As protein: CSVASPGSANYGYTF. V is TRBV29-1 and J is TRBJ1-2; D unresolved. The V gene lost 6 bases and the J gene lost 0 bases, with 17 bases spanning the gap. This CDR3 spans 15 amino acids. Germline assignment: CDR1 SQVTM and CDR2 ANQGSEA.

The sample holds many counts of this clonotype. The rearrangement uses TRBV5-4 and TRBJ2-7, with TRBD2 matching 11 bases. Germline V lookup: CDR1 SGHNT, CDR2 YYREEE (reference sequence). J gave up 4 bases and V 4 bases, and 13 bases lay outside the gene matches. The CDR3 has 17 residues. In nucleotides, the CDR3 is TGTGCCAGCAGCGTTGGGACTAGCGGAGAGATTTTGTACGAGCAGTACTTC. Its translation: CASSVGTSGEILYEQYF.

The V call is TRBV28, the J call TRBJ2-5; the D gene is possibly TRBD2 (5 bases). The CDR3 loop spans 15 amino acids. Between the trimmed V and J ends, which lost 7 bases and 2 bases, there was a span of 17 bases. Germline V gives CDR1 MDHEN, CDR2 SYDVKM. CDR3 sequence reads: CASTGREKHQETQYF. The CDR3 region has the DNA TGTGCCAGCACGGGAAGGGAAAAACATCAAGAGACCCAGTACTTC.

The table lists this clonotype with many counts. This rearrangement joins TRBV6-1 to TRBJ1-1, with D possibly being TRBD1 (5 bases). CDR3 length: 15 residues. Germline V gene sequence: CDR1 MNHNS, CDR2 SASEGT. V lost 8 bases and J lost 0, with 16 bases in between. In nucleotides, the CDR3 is TGTGCCAGCTCCCGATGGGGGGTCTTGAACACTGAAGCTTTCTTT. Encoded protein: CASSRWGVLNTEAFF.

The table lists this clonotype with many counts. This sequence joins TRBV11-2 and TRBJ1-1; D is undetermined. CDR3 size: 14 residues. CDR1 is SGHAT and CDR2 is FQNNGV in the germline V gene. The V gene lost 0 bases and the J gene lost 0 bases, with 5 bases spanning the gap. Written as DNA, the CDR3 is TGTGCCAGCAGCTTAGAAGGGATGAACACTGAAGCTTTCTTT. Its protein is CASSLEGMNTEAFF.

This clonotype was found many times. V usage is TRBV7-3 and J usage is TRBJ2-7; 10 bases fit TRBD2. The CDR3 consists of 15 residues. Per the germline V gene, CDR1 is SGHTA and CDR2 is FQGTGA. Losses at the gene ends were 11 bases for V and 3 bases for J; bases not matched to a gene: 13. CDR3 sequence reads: CAGKGKREGRYEQYF. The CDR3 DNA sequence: TGTGCCGGGAAGGGAAAGCGGGAGGGCCGCTACGAGCAGTACTTC.

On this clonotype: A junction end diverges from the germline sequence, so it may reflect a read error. The CDR3 protein is CASSSQGGTESFF. The CDR3 DNA sequence: TGCGCCAGCAGTTCACAGGGGGGCACTGAATCTTTCTTT. J is TRBJ1-1 and V is TRBV5-1; TRBD1 aligns across 8 bases. CDR1 and CDR2 (germline): SGHRS, YFSETQ. This CDR3 has 13 amino acids. The whole variable domain, remainder taken from reference TRBV5-1 and TRBJ1-1, is KAGVTQTPRYLIKTRGQQVTLSCSPISGHRSVSWYQQTPGQGLQFLFEYFSETQRNKGNFPGRFSGRQFSNSRSEMNVSTLELGDSALYLCASSSQGGTESFFGQGTRLTVV.

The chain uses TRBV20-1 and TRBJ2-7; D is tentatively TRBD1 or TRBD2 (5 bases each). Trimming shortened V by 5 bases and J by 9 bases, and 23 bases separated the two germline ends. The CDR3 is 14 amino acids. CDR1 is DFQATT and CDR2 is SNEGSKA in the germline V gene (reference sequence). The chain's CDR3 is CSASTGQGTGRQYF. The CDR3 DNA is TGCAGTGCTTCAACGGGGCAGGGCACTGGGCGGCAGTACTTC.